This T cell receptor (beta chain) was captured in a study of OX40 agonist ivuxolimab in advanced cancers. Turning to the study itself: Ivuxolimab was administered intravenously to patients at 0.01 to 10 mg/kg every 2 weeks. Enrollees could have had prior anti-PD-1, anti-PD-L1 or anti-CTLA-4 therapy, which 40% had received.

Profiling relied on immunoSEQ multiplex PCR, and the TCRdb table lists in-frame clones only, not all of them. There are 30,000 to 40,000 clones in the sample; about 87% occur only once, and 25% lies in the top ten. Autoimmune disease history or systemic immunosuppression led to patients being barred. This clone was detected only once. Its antigen remains unknown. Trimming at V came to 3 bases and at J to 4 bases, leaving 7 bases not matched to a gene. This CDR3 contains 15 residues. Looked up from germline, CDR1 is SGDLS and CDR2 is YYNGEE. Study-wide findings and caveats: Compared with CD4+, CD8+ T cells on average had more expanded clones.

This material consisted of CD4+ or CD8+ T cells sorted from blood, taken in a trial of the OX40 agonist ivuxolimab. The sequence was collected from an adult with an advanced solid tumor such as melanoma, head and neck, liver or kidney cancer. The V call is TRBV9, the J call TRBJ2-3, with 8 nucleotides matching TRBD2. CDR3 sequence reads: CASSAREGRADTQYF. The CDR3 nucleotides read TGTGCCAGCAGCGCCCGGGAGGGCCGCGCAGATACGCAGTATTTT.